The 16 T cell receptor beta chains below were found in one sample sequenced in a study of graft-versus-host responses after intestinal transplantation. Their specific antigens are unknown. Generated by immunoSEQ multiplex PCR, the TCRdb table keeps only in-frame clones and is missing some. The repertoire holds about 100,000 clones, with more than 85% as singletons. The sample in question was unstimulated CD4+ T cells sorted from spleen or lymph node cells, obtained before transplant. All receptors come from a human donor who was the organ donor for an intestinal transplant.

In its sample, this clone was seen once. The chain links TRBV7-2 to TRBJ2-1; the D gene is possibly TRBD2 (6 bases). V lost 5 bases, J lost 6 bases, and 14 bases lay in between. CDR3 length: 14 residues. Germline loops: CDR1 SGHTA, CDR2 FQGNSA. The CDR3 region has the DNA TGTGCCAGCAGCCCAATAGCGGAACTCAATGAGCAGTTCTTC. This codes for CASSPIAELNEQFF.

This clone occurred a few times. The chain carries TRBV4-1 and TRBJ2-4, with D uncertain. Trimming left V 3 bases short and J 6 bases short, with 18 bases between. CDR1 is MGHRA and CDR2 is YSYEKL in the germline V gene. The CDR3 loop spans 16 amino acids. CDR3 DNA sequence: TGCGCCAGCAGCCATCCAGTTGCGGCTCCCGCAAACATTCAGTACTTC. This encodes CASSHPVAAPANIQYF.

J is TRBJ2-7 and V is TRBV28, with D perhaps matching TRBD1 (6 bases). The germline V and J ends were trimmed by 3 bases and 6 bases, with 15 bases remaining between them. The V gene's germline CDR1 is MDHEN and CDR2 SYDVKM. This CDR3 is 14 amino acids long. The CDR3 spells CASSFPFRGGEQYF. CDR3 in DNA: TGTGCCAGCAGTTTCCCCTTCAGGGGTGGCGAGCAGTACTTC.

The rearrangement joins TRBV10-3 to TRBJ2-7; D possibly matches TRBD1 or TRBD2 (5 bases each). The germline V gene has CDR1 ENHRY and CDR2 SYGVKD. The CDR3 loop spans 16 amino acids. Trimming pared 0 bases from V and 2 bases from J, leaving 14 bases between. This CDR3 is CAISESTNRGPYEQYF. The CDR3 DNA reads TGTGCCATCAGTGAGTCGACGAATCGGGGACCCTACGAGCAGTACTTC.

Written as DNA, the CDR3 is TGTGCCAGCAGCCAAGAGGGCCGCCCCCAGCATTTT. It codes for CASSQEGRPQHF. The genes are TRBV4-2 and TRBJ1-5; D unclear. The CDR3 runs 12 residues. The germline V gene encodes CDR1 LGHNA and CDR2 YNFKEQ. Trimming cost V 0 bases and J 10 bases, with 7 bases left between them.

CDR3 region: CASTPGDRVSYEQYF. CDR3 bases: TGTGCCAGCACCCCGGGGGACAGGGTTTCCTACGAGCAGTACTTC. The rearrangement links TRBV27 to TRBJ2-7; 9 bases align to TRBD1. This CDR3 spans 15 amino acids. CDR1 is MNHEY and CDR2 is SMNVEV in the germline V gene (reference sequence). Germline trimming cut 7 bases from V and 1 base from J; bases unmatched to any gene: 8.

The rearrangement joins TRBV7-9 to TRBJ1-1; D is possibly TRBD1 (5 bases). CDR1 is SEHNR, CDR2 FQNEAQ, per germline (reference sequence). This CDR3 has 14 residues. Trimming took 6 bases from V and 0 from J, leaving 11 bases between them. The chain's CDR3 is CASSIQDLNTEAFF. Written as DNA, the CDR3 is TGTGCCAGCAGTATACAGGATCTGAACACTGAAGCTTTCTTT. The full variable domain, completed using reference TRBV7-9 and TRBJ1-1, is DTGVSQNPRHKITKRGQNVTFRCDPISEHNRLYWYRQTLGQGPEFLTYFQNEAQLEKSRLLSDRFSAERPKGSFSTLEIQRTEQGDSAMYLCASSIQDLNTEAFFGQGTRLTVV.

The V and J genes are TRBV30 and TRBJ1-5; 7 bases agree with TRBD1. With V trimmed by 1 base and J by 7 bases, 1 base remained unmatched. This CDR3 is built from 12 residues. CDR1 and CDR2 from the germline V gene are GTSNPN and SVGIG (reference sequence). In DNA, the CDR3 is TGTGCCTGGAGTGAGGGGGCCCAGCCCCAGCATTTT. This sequence encodes CAWSEGAQPQHF. Complete variable domain (other parts from reference TRBV30 and TRBJ1-5): SQTIHQWPATLVQPVGSPLSLECTVEGTSNPNLYWYRQAAGRGLQLLFYSVGIGQISSEVPQNLSASRPQDRQFILSSKKLLLSDSGFYLCAWSEGAQPQHFGDGTRLSIL.

This clone was detected only a few times. The rearrangement uses TRBV6-1 and TRBJ2-5; TRBD2 matches at 7 bases. The CDR3 is 19 amino acids. Germline lookup yields CDR1 MNHNS and CDR2 SASEGT. Unmatched junction bases numbered 14, after V lost 1 base and J lost 0 bases. CDR3 DNA sequence: TGTGCCAGCAGTGAAGGAATGGGGACTATCCTCAGGTACCAAGAGACCCAGTACTTC. Amino acids: CASSEGMGTILRYQETQYF.

The rearrangement joins TRBV6-6 to TRBJ2-5; D is uncertain. The J call may be incorrect, as the DNA end agrees better with TRBJ2-7. The CDR3 runs to 14 residues. CDR1 is MNHNY, CDR2 SVGAGI, per germline (reference sequence). In DNA form, the CDR3 reads TGTGCCAGCAGTATAGACGAAGGGCCCTACGAGCAGTACTTC. This encodes CASSIDEGPYEQYF.

The chain has TRBV10-3 and TRBJ2-2, with 7 nucleotides matching TRBD1. The CDR3 loop spans 13 amino acids. The trim removed 9 bases at V and 2 bases at J, leaving 3 bases unmatched. Germline CDR1 and CDR2: ENHRY and SYGVKD. CDR3 sequence reads: CAIGTVNTGELFF. The CDR3 DNA reads as TGTGCCATTGGGACAGTTAACACCGGGGAGCTGTTTTTT.

This clone was observed once. This chain connects TRBV7-3 to TRBJ1-3; 7 nucleotides match TRBD1. Germline CDR1 SGHTA, CDR2 FQGTGA. V trimming: 5 bases; J trimming: 3 bases; junction bases outside the gene matches: 7. CDR3 length: 15 residues. The CDR3 protein is CASSRGGDSGNTIYF. Written as DNA, the CDR3 is TGTGCCAGCAGCCGGGGGGGGGACAGTGGAAACACCATATATTTT.

The chain recombines TRBV11-2 with TRBJ2-5; 7 bases are a match to TRBD2. Germline CDR1 is SGHAT and CDR2 is FQNNGV. The CDR3 extends over 11 amino acids. Trimming at V came to 6 bases and at J to 12 bases, leaving 7 bases not matched to a gene. The CDR3 sequence is CASSTMGGEYF. In DNA, the CDR3 is TGTGCCAGCAGTACTATGGGGGGGGAGTACTTC.

V gene TRBV18 combines with J gene TRBJ1-2, with TRBD1 matching over 7 bases. J was trimmed by 9 bases and V by 1 base; bases with no gene match: 8. CDR3 length: 14 residues. Germline-derived CDR1 and CDR2 are KGHSH and LQKENI. CDR3 region: CASSPREGANSYTF. In DNA form, the CDR3 reads TGTGCCAGCTCACCACGTGAGGGGGCTAATAGCTACACCTTC.

The chain has TRBV6-5 and TRBJ2-5, with 11 bases that match TRBD1. Germline CDR1 is MNHEY and CDR2 is SVGAGI. The CDR3 spans 14 residues. V gave up 6 bases and J gave up 4 bases; unmatched junction bases: 4. The CDR3 bases are TGTGCCAGCAGAGGGACAGGGGGACGAGAGACCCAGTACTTC. It translates to CASRGTGGRETQYF.

The chain links TRBV5-4 to TRBJ2-1; 7 bases are shared with TRBD2. The germline V gene has CDR1 SGHNT and CDR2 YYREEE (reference sequence). The CDR3 sequence is 16 residues long. J lost 0 bases, V lost 4 bases, and 7 bases had no gene match. CDR3 sequence: CASSLDGGFSYNEQFF. For the CDR3, the DNA is TGTGCCAGCAGCCTCGACGGGGGGTTCTCCTACAATGAGCAGTTCTTC.